These T cell receptor beta chains were read from a single sample in a study of vaccination and CD4 T cells after COVID-19. Antigens of these TCRs are unknown. Via MiXCR, TCRdb re-called the PCR reads, giving one row per CDR3 protein. The sample holds some 16,000 distinct CDR3 sequences; about two fifths are singletons and the top ten take about 7%. The source was CD4+ T cells from blood, cultured in vitro, collected after SARS-CoV-2 vaccination. These receptors came from a human donor who had recovered from COVID-19. Each CDR3 is given with its conserved first and last residue. The order of the fields is V gene, J gene, CDR3 protein.

V: TRBV30
J: TRBJ2-7
CDR3: CAWSRKASGMFEQYF

V: TRBV27
J: TRBJ2-4
CDR3: CASSATTGGLNIQYF

V: TRBV20-1
J: TRBJ1-5
CDR3: CSASNLRDILNEPQHF

V: TRBV19
J: TRBJ1-6
CDR3: CATADRGSSYNSPLHF

V: TRBV20-1
J: TRBJ1-2
CDR3: CSARGTGGTYGYTF

V: TRBV4-3
J: TRBJ2-3
CDR3: CASSPEGGWDTQYF

V: TRBV30
J: TRBJ1-5
CDR3: CAWNDLGLDQPQHF

V: TRBV7-9
J: TRBJ2-5
CDR3: CASSLERGNKETQYF

V: TRBV6-5
J: TRBJ2-5
CDR3: CASSYEGQKETQYF

V: TRBV2
J: TRBJ2-7
CDR3: CASSVGSAEQYF

V: TRBV6-2/TRBV6-3
J: TRBJ2-5
CDR3: CASSRQTTPQYF

V: TRBV19
J: TRBJ2-1
CDR3: CASSIGLAGSYNEQFF

V: TRBV19
J: TRBJ1-6
CDR3: CASSRTGGPQSPLHF

V: TRBV28
J: TRBJ2-6
CDR3: CASSFGVIVSSGANVLTF

V: TRBV2
J: TRBJ2-7
CDR3: CASRADRFSYEQYF

V: TRBV2
J: TRBJ2-5
CDR3: CASSPMRLAGVETQYF

V: TRBV12-3/TRBV12-4
J: TRBJ1-5
CDR3: CASSIQGAGGSQPQHF

V: TRBV6-1
J: TRBJ1-5
CDR3: CASSERTAVLYQPQHF

V: TRBV27
J: TRBJ1-5
CDR3: CASRTLGVGNQPQHF

V: TRBV4-1
J: TRBJ2-3
CDR3: CASRRTGDLGTDTQYF

V: TRBV28
J: TRBJ1-5
CDR3: CASRVSLNQPQHF

V: TRBV7-8
J: TRBJ2-7
CDR3: CASSSNRFSAYEQYF

V: TRBV28
J: TRBJ1-1
CDR3: CASSLGRTEAFF

V: TRBV12-3/TRBV12-4
J: TRBJ2-5
CDR3: CASSSGTSGRPNQETQYF

V: TRBV12-3/TRBV12-4
J: TRBJ2-1
CDR3: CASSRGQSEQFF

V: TRBV7-9
J: TRBJ2-4
CDR3: CASSLSRAKNIQYF

V: TRBV25-1
J: TRBJ2-1
CDR3: CASSDRGNYNEQFF

V: TRBV20-1
J: TRBJ2-3
CDR3: CSARDARPTDTQYF

V: TRBV18
J: TRBJ1-1
CDR3: CASSPGQGAYTEAFF

V: TRBV20-1
J: TRBJ1-1
CDR3: CSARSTLRANTEAFF

V: TRBV20-1
J: TRBJ2-2
CDR3: CSARSGSGTGELFF

V: TRBV18
J: TRBJ1-2
CDR3: CASSRTGAIDGYTF

V: TRBV11-2
J: TRBJ1-2
CDR3: CASSGGGDYGYTF

V: TRBV5-1
J: TRBJ1-5
CDR3: CASSLGGQSNQPQHF

V: TRBV30
J: TRBJ2-2
CDR3: CAWSIDTGELFF

V: TRBV28
J: TRBJ2-1
CDR3: CASFDGGRDYNEQFF

V: TRBV20-1
J: TRBJ2-5
CDR3: CSARDWKRETQYF

V: TRBV6-1
J: TRBJ1-3
CDR3: CASSALTGSHGNTIYF

V: TRBV5-1
J: TRBJ1-1
CDR3: CASSTRTGGNTEAFF

V: TRBV6-5
J: TRBJ1-2
CDR3: CASSLKDRGSYTF

V: TRBV4-2
J: TRBJ2-7
CDR3: CASSQRNRDYDEQYF

V: TRBV11-2
J: TRBJ2-1
CDR3: CASSFAESYNEQFF

V: TRBV7-8
J: TRBJ2-2
CDR3: CASSLRGALSRLAGADTGELFF

V: TRBV25-1
J: TRBJ2-3
CDR3: CASSVSASADTQYF

V: TRBV12-3/TRBV12-4
J: TRBJ2-1
CDR3: CASSFGPLDEQFF

V: TRBV28
J: TRBJ2-1
CDR3: CASSHLINEQFF

V: TRBV14
J: TRBJ2-7
CDR3: CASSLAGREWEQYF

V: TRBV20-1
J: TRBJ1-1
CDR3: CSARIVGRNTEAFF

V: TRBV20-1
J: TRBJ2-3
CDR3: CSAKPSGRAPDTQYF

V: TRBV4-3
J: TRBJ1-4
CDR3: CASSPRTGAANEKLFF